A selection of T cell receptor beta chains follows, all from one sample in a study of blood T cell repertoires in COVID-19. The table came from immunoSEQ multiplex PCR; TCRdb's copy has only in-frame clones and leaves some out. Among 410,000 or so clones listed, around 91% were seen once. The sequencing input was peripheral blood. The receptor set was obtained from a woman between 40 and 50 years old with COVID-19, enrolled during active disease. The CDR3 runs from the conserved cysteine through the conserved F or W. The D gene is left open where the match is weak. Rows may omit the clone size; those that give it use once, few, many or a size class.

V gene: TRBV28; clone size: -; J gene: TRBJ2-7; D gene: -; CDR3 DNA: TGTGCCAGCAGTTTATCGGGAATGGCCGAGCAGTACTTC; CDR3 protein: CASSLSGMAEQYF
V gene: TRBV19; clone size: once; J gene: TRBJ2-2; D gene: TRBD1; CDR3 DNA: TGTGCCAGTAGTCTCGGTCCCGGGACAGCTACCGGGGAGCTGTTTTTT; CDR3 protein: CASSLGPGTATGELFF
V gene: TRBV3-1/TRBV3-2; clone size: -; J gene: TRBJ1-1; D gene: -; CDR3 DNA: TGTGCCAGCAGCCAAGCCACCCGGGGACACGTGCCTTTCTTT; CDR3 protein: CASSQATRGHVPFF
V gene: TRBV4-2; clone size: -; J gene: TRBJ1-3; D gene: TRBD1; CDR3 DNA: TGTGCCAGCAGCCCAATCGAGGGGGCCGCTGGAAACACCATATATTTT; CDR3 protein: CASSPIEGAAGNTIYF
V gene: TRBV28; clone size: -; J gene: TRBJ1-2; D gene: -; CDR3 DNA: TGTGCCAGCAGTTTGTTTGGCATGGGCTACACCTTC; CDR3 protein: CASSLFGMGYTF
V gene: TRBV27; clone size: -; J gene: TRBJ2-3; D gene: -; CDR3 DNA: TGTGCCAGCAGTTTACTGGGGGCTAGCACAGATACGCAGTATTTT; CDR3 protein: CASSLLGASTDTQYF
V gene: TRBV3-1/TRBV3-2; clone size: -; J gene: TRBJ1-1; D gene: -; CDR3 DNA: TGTGCCAGCAGCCACTATACTGCAGGGGTGGGGAACACTGAAGCTTTCTTT; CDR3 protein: CASSHYTAGVGNTEAFF
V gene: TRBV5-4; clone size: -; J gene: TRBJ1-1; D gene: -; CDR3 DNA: TGTGCCAGCAGCTTGGACAGGGCAATTAACACTGAAGCTTTCTTT; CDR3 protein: CASSLDRAINTEAFF
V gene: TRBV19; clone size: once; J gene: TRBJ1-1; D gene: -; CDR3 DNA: TGTGCCAGTATTGGTGGATGGGTGGGAAGGGAGGCTTTCTTT; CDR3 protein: CASIGGWVGREAFF
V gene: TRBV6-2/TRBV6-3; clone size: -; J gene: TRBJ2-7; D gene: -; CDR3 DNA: TGTGCCAGCAGTTACAACAGGGTTACCGAGCAGTACTTC; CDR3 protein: CASSYNRVTEQYF
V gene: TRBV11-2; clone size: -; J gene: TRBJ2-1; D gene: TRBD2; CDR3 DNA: TGTGCCAGCAGCCCCCGCCCGGGAGCGGCGGGAGGTGTGTCTAATGAGCAGTTCTTC; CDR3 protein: CASSPRPGAAGGVSNEQFF
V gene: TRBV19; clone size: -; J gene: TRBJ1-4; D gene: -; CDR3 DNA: TGTGCCAGTAGTCGGACAGCCCTTAGTAATGAAAAACTGTTTTTT; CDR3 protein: CASSRTALSNEKLFF
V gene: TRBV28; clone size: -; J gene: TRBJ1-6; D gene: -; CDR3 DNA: TGTGCCAGCAGTTTATTTCGGGGGGTGGAGGCTAATTCACCCCTCCACTTT; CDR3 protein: CASSLFRGVEANSPLHF
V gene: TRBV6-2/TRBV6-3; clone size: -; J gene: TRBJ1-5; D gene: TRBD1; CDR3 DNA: TGTGCCAGCAGCCCAGCAGGGGGTTTAGGTCAGCCCCAGCATTTT; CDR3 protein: CASSPAGGLGQPQHF
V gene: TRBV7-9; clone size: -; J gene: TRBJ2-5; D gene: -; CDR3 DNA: TGTGCCAGCACCCAGGGGCGGGACCAAGAGACCCAGTACTTC; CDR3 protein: CASTQGRDQETQYF
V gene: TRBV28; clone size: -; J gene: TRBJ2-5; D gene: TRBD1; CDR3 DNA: TGTGCCAGCCTTCCCTTTGGACAGGGGGCCCAAGAGACCCAGTACTTC; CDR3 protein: CASLPFGQGAQETQYF
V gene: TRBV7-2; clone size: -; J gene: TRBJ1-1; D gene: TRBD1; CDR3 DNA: TGTGCCAGCAGCTTAGATTTTACAGGGGTTATGAACACTGAAGCTTTCTTT; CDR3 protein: CASSLDFTGVMNTEAFF
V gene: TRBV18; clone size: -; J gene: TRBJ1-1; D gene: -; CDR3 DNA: TGTGCCAGCTCACCCCTCGATCAGGCAAACACTGAAGCTTTCTTT; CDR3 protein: CASSPLDQANTEAFF
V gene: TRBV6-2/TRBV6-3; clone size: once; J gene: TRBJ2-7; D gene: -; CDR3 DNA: TGTGCCAGCAGTTCAGGGAACGAGCAGTACTTC; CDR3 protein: CASSSGNEQYF
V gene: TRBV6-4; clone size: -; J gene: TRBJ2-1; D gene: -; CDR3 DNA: TGTGCCAGCCGGGGAGGCTCCTACAATGAGCAGTTCTTC; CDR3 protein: CASRGGSYNEQFF
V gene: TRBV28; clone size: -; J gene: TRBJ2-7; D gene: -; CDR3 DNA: TGTGCCACCTCATTAGGTGCGACTTTTTCCTACGAGCAGTACTTC; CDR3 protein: CATSLGATFSYEQYF
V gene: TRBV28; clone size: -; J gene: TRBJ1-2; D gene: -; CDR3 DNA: TGTGCGGCGGGGGGGACCCCCGACTATGGCTACACCTTC; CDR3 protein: CAAGGTPDYGYTF
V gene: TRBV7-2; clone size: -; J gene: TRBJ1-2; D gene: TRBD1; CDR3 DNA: TGTGCCAGCAGCTTTCGACAGGGGGCGCAGGCAAACTATGGCTACACCTTC; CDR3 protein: CASSFRQGAQANYGYTF
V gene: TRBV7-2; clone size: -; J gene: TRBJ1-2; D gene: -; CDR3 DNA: TGTGCCAGCAGCTTGGTACAGGGAAGTGGCTACACCTTC; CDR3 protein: CASSLVQGSGYTF
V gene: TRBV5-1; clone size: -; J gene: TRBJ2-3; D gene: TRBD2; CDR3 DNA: TGCGCCAGCAGCTTGGAGGCGGGAGCAGATACGCAGTATTTT; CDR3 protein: CASSLEAGADTQYF
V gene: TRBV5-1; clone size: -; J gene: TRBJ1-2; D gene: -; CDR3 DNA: TGCGCCAGCAGCGGACTCCTTGGGAGCCATGGCTACACCTTC; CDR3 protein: CASSGLLGSHGYTF
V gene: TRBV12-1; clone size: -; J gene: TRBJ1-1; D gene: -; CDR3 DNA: TGTGCCAGCAGCTGCCGACAGGGAACTATGAACACTGAAGCTTTCTTT; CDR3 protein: CASSCRQGTMNTEAFF
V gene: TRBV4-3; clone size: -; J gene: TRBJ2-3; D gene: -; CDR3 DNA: TGCGCCAGCAGCCAATCGGACAGTCCTGGCACAGATACGCAGTATTTT; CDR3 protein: CASSQSDSPGTDTQYF
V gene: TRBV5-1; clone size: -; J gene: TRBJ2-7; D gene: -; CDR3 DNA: TGCGCCAGCAGCTTGGGGCAGGTCGGCCCCTACGAGCAGTACTTC; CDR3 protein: CASSLGQVGPYEQYF
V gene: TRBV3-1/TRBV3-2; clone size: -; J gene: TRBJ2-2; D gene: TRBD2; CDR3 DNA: TGTGCCAGCAGCCAAGAATCTGGGACTAGCGGGTGGGGATACACCGGGGAGCTGTTTTTT; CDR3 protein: CASSQESGTSGWGYTGELFF
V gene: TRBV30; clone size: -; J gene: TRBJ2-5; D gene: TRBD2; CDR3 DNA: TGTGCCTGGAAAGGTAGCGGGGATGAGACCCAGTACTTC; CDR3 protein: CAWKGSGDETQYF
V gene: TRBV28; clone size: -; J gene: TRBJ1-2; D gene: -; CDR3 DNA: TGTGCCAGCAGTGCGTTAGGAGGGGTCGACTATGGCTACACCTTC; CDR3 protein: CASSALGGVDYGYTF
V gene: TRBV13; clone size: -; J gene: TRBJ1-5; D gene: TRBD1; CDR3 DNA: TGTGCCAGCAGCTTAGGGGCCGGGACAGGGGGCCGAGGTCAGCCCCAGCATTTT; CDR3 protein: CASSLGAGTGGRGQPQHF
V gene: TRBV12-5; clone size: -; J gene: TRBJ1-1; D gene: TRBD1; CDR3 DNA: TGTGCTAGTGCAACAGGGGGAGTCACTGAAGCTTTCTTT; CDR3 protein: CASATGGVTEAFF
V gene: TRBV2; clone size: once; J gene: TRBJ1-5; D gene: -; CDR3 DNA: TGTGCCAGCAGTGAAATGGGCACCCGCCCCCAGCATTTT; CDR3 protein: CASSEMGTRPQHF
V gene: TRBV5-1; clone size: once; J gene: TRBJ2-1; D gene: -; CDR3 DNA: TGCGCCAGCAGCTTGGTGGGGGACACCTACAATGAGCAGTTCTTC; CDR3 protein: CASSLVGDTYNEQFF
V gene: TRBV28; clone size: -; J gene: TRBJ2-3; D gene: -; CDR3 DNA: TGTGCCAGCAGTTTCCTGGCGGGCACAGATACGCAGTATTTT; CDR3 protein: CASSFLAGTDTQYF
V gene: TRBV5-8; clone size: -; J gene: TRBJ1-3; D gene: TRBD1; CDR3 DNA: TGTGCCAGCAGCCCTGTGGACAGGGGGCTACTCTCTGGAAACACCATATATTTT; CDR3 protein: CASSPVDRGLLSGNTIYF
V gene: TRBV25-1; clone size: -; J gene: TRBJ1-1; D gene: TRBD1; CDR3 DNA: TGTGCCAGCAGTCCCAAGAGGGGACAGGGAGCTGAAGCTTTCTTT; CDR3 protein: CASSPKRGQGAEAFF
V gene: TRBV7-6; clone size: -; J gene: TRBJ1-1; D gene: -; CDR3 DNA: TGTGCCAGCAGCTTAACCCAGGGGGAAGCTTTCTTT; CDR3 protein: CASSLTQGEAFF
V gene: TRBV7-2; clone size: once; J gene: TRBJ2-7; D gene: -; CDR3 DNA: TGTGCCAGCAGCTTAGAGGCTAGCTTCGAGCAGTACTTC; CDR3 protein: CASSLEASFEQYF
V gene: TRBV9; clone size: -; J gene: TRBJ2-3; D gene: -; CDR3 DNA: TGTGCCAGCAGCGTTGTATCTAGCACAGATACGCAGTATTTT; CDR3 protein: CASSVVSSTDTQYF